This TCR beta chain was recorded in a study of graft-versus-host responses after intestinal transplantation. Study conclusions and caveats: With peak circulating GvH clone levels came an association with early post-transplant HvG declines.

To note about this clone: Antigen unknown.

TCRdb keeps only in-frame clones here, not all; method: immunoSEQ multiplex PCR. Among tens of thousands of clones listed, about 80% were seen once. CDR1 and CDR2 from the germline V gene are SGHNT and YYREEE (reference sequence). The CDR3 extends over 14 amino acids. The germline V and J ends were trimmed by 1 base and 9 bases, with 16 bases remaining between them. This chain connects TRBV5-4 to TRBJ1-1; weak D call: TRBD1 (6 bases). The receptor was isolated from a human donor who received an intestinal transplant. The source was unstimulated CD8+ T cells sorted from spleen or lymph node cells, collected before intestinal transplant. In DNA form, the CDR3 reads TGTGCCAGCAGCTTGAGGGGGGGTAAATCACAAGCTTTCTTT. Translated: CASSLRGGKSQAFF.